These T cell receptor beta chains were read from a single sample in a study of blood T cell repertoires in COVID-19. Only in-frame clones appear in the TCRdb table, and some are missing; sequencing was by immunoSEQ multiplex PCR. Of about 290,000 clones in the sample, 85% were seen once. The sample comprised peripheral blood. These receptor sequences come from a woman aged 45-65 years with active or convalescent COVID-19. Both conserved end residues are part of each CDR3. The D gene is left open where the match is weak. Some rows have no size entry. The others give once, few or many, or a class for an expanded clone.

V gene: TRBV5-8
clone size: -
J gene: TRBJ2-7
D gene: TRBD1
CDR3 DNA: TGTGCCAGCAGCTACACAGGGGCCAGCTCCTACGAGCAGTACTTC
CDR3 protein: CASSYTGASSYEQYF

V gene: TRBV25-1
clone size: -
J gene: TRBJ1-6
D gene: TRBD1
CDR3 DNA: TGTGCCAGCAGTGAATGGGTGGGACAGGGTCATTCACCCCTCCACTTT
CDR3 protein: CASSEWVGQGHSPLHF

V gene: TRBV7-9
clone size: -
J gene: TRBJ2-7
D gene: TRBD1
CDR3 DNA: TGTGCCAGCAGCCCGAGACAGGGGAGGATGGGCGAGCAGTACTTC
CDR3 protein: CASSPRQGRMGEQYF

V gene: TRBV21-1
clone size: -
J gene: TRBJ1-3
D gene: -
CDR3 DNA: TGTGCCATCGGCCTGGAGTCTGGAAACACCATATATTTT
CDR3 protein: CAIGLESGNTIYF

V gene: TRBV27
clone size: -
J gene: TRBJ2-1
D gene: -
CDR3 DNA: TGTGCCAGCAGTTTCCTAGCTGGCAATGAGCAGTTCTTC
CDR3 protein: CASSFLAGNEQFF

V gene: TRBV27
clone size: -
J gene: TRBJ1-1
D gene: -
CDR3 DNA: TGTGCCAGCAGTCGCGGAACGGGGGGGCGGAGTACTGAAGCTTTCTTT
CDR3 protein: CASSRGTGGRSTEAFF

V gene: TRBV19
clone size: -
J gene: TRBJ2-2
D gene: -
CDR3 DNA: TGTGCCAGTGTCGACAGTTACACCGGGGAGCTGTTTTTT
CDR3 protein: CASVDSYTGELFF

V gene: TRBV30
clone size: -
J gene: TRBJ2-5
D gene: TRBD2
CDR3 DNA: TGTGCCTGGAGTGTAGCGGCGGCGGGAGTAGAGACCCAGTACTTC
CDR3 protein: CAWSVAAAGVETQYF

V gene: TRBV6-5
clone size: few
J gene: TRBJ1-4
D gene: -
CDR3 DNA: TGTGCCAGCAGTCGAAACAGTAATGAAAAACTGTTTTTT
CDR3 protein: CASSRNSNEKLFF

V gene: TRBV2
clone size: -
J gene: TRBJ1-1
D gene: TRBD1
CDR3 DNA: TGTGCCAGCAGGGATAGACAGGGACCGAACACTGAAGCTTTCTTT
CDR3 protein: CASRDRQGPNTEAFF

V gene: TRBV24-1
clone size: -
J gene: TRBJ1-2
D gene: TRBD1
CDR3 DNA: TGTGCCACCAGTGACCGGCTCACAGGGGAGGGCTACACCTTC
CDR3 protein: CATSDRLTGEGYTF

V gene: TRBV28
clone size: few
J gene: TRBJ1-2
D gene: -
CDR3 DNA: TGTGCCAGCAGTTTCTCGCAGTACTATGGCTACACCTTC
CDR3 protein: CASSFSQYYGYTF

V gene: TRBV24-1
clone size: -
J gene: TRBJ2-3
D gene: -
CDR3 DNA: TGTGCCACCAGTGCCCCCTTCCCGGGGGAGGATACGCAGTATTTT
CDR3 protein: CATSAPFPGEDTQYF

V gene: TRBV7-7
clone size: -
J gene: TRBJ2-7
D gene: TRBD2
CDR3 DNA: TGTGCCAGCAGGGAGGGAGGGGCCCGCTACGAGCAGTACTTC
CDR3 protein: CASREGGARYEQYF

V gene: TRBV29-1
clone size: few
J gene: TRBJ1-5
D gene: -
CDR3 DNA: TGCAGACCAGGCAATCAGCCCCAGCATTTT
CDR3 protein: CRPGNQPQHF

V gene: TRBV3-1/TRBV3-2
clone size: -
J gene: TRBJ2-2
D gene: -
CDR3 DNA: TGTGCCAGCAGCACCCTCCGGGGGTTAATCGGGGAGCTGTTTTTT
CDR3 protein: CASSTLRGLIGELFF

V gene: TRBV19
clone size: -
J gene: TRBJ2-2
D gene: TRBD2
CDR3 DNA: TGTGCCAGTAGGGGGACTAGCGGCCGCTTCGGAAGCACCGGGGAGCTGTTTTTT
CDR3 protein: CASRGTSGRFGSTGELFF

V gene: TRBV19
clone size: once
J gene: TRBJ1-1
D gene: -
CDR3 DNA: TGTGCCAGTAGTCCAGGGTTGGACACTGAAGCTTTCTTT
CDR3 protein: CASSPGLDTEAFF

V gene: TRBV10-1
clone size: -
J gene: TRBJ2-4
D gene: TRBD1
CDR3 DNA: TGCGCCAGCAGCGAAAGGACAGGGGGGGGAAGGAACATTCAGTACTTC
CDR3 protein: CASSERTGGGRNIQYF

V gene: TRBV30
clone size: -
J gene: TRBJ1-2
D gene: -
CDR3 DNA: TGTGCCTGGAGTCCCCGGGGGGCGCTTGGCTACACCTTC
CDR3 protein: CAWSPRGALGYTF

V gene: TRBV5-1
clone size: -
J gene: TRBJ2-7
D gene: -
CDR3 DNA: TGCGCCAGCAGACTCAGGGGGGATTTCGACGTTTACGAGCAGTACTTC
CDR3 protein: CASRLRGDFDVYEQYF

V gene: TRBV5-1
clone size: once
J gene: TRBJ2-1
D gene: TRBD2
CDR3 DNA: TGCGCCAGCGTAGCGGGAGGCCAAAGCTCCTACAATGAGCAGTTCTTC
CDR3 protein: CASVAGGQSSYNEQFF

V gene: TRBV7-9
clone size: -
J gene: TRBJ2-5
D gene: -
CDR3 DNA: TGTGCCAGCAGCTGGACAGCCCAAGAGACCCAGTACTTC
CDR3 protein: CASSWTAQETQYF

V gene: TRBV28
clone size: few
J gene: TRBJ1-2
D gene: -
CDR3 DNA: TGTGCCAGCAGTTTATCGGGGGTTCGTGGCTACACCTTC
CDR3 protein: CASSLSGVRGYTF

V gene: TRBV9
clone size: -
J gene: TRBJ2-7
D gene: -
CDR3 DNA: TGTGCCAGCAGCGTAGCTTTGGGTGAGCGCGAGCAGTACTTC
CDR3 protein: CASSVALGEREQYF

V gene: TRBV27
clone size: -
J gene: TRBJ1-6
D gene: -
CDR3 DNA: TGTGCCAGCACAATGGCGGTGCCTCAACCCCTCCACTTT
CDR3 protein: CASTMAVPQPLHF

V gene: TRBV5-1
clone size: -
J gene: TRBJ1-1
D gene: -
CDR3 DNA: TGCGCCAGCAGCTCGGCGGGGATACGGAACACTGAAGCTTTCTTT
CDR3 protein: CASSSAGIRNTEAFF

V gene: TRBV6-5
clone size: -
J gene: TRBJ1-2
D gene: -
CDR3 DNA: TGTGCCAGCAGTACGACGGGAACAGGGTGGACCTTC
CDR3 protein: CASSTTGTGWTF

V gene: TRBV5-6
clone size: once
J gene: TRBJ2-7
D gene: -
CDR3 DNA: TGTGCCAGCAGCTTGAGGGCAGGGGTTTACGAGCAGTACTTC
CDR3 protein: CASSLRAGVYEQYF

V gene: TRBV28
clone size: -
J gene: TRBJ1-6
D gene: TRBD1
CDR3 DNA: TGTGCCAGCACCCGCGGACAGGGTAGATCACCCCTCCACTTT
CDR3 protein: CASTRGQGRSPLHF

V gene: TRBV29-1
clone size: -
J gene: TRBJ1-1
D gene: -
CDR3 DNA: TGCAGCGTGAGAGGAAGCGGGGCCCTGGGGAACACTGAAGCTTTCTTT
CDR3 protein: CSVRGSGALGNTEAFF

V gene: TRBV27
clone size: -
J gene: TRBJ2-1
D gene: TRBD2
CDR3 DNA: TGTGCCAGCAGTTTCGGACTAGCGTCTGAGCAGTTCTTC
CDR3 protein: CASSFGLASEQFF

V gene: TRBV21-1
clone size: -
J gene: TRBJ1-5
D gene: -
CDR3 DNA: TGTGCCAGCAGCACTGACAGGGAAGCGGGTCATCAGCCCCAGCATTTT
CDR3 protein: CASSTDREAGHQPQHF

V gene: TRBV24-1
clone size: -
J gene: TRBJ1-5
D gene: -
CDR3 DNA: TGTGCCACCAGTGTCGGGGGGAATCAGCCCCAGCATTTT
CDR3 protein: CATSVGGNQPQHF

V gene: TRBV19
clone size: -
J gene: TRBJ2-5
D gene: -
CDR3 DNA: TGTGCCAGTAGCCAATTCTACGGGGAGACCCAGTACTTC
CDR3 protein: CASSQFYGETQYF

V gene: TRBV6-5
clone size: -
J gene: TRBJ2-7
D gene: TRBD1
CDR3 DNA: TGTGCCAGCGGGGGACGGGACAGGGTAACCGAGCAGTACTTC
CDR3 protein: CASGGRDRVTEQYF

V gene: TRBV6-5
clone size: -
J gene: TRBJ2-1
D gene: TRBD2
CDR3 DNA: TGTGCCAGCAGTACGACTAGCGGGGCCTACAATGAGCAGTTCTTC
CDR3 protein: CASSTTSGAYNEQFF

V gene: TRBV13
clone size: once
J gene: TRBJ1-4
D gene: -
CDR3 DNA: TGTGCCAGCAGCCCCCCCAGGGGTGAAAAACTGTTTTTT
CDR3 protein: CASSPPRGEKLFF

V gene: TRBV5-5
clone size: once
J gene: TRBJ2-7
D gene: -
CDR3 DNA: TGTGCCAGCAGCAGTAGCGGATCGAGCTCCTACGAGCAGTACTTC
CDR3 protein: CASSSSGSSSYEQYF